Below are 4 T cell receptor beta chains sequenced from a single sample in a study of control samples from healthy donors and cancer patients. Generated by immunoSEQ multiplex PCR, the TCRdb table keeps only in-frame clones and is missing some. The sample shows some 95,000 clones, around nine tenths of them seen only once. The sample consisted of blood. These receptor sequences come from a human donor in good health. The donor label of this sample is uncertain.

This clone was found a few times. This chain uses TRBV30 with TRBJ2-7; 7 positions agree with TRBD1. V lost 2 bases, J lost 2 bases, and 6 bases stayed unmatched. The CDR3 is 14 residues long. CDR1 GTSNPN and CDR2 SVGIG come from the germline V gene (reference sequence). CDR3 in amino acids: CAWSPSDRTYEQYV. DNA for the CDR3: TGTGCCTGGAGTCCCTCGGACAGGACCTACGAGCAGTACGTC.

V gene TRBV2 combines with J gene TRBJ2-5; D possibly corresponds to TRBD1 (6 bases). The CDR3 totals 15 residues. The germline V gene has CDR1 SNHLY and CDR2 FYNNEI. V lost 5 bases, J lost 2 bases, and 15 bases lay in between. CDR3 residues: CASSKDRSSQETQYF. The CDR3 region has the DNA TGTGCCAGCAGTAAGGACAGATCCAGTCAAGAGACCCAGTACTTC.

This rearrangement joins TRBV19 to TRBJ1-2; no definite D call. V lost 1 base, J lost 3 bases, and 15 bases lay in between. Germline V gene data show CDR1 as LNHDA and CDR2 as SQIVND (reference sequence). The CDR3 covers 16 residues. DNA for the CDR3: TGTGCCAGTAGTATAGTAAACAGACCTACTTACTATGGCTACACCTTC. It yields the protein CASSIVNRPTYYGYTF.

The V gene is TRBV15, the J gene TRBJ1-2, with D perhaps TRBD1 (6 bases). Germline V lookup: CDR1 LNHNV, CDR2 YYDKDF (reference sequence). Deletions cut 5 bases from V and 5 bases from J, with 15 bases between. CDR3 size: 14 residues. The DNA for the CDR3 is TGTGCCACCAGCGGCACAGGGTATGGGTATGGCTACACCTTC. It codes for CATSGTGYGYGYTF.